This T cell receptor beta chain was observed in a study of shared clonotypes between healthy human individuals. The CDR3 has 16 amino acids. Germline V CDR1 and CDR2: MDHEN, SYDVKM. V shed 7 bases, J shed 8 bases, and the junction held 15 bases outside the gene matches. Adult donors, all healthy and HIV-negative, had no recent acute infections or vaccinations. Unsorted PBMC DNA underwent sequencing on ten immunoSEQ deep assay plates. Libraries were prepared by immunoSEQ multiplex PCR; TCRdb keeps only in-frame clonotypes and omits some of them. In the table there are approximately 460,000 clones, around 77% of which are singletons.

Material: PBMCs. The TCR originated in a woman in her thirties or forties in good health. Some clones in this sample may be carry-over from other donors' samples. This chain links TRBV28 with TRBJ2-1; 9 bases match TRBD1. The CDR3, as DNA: TGTGCCAGCATGGGGGTGAGGACAGGGGAGGTTGATGAGCAGTTCTTC. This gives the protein CASMGVRTGEVDEQFF.